These 18 T cell receptor beta chains originate from one sample sequenced in a study of CXCR3-negative and CXCR3-positive naive CD8 T cells. The method, 5' RACE with UMI labels, was used to prepare the TRB cDNA libraries. TCRdb re-analyzed the 5' RACE reads; it lists each CDR3 protein once, without DNA. There are roughly 90,000 distinct CDR3 sequences in the sample, with 1.7% held by the top ten. The sample was naive CXCR3- CD8+ T cells from blood. The subset denotes: CD45RO-CCR7+CD27+CD95- naive CD8+ T cells lacking CXCR3 (TNR3-). The receptors stem from a human donor in good health. Some clones in this sample may be carry-over from other donors' samples.

The V call is TRBV29-1, the J call TRBJ2-1; without DNA, the TCRdb call of TRBD1 cannot be checked. This CDR3 has 15 residues. Germline assignment: CDR1 SQVTM and CDR2 ANQGSEA. CDR3 in amino acids: CSVEGQAGGKFEQFF.

The rearrangement joins TRBV28 to TRBJ1-6. Per the germline V gene, CDR1 is MDHEN and CDR2 is SYDVKM. This CDR3 is built from 18 residues. The CDR3 region is CASSYPTTRSSYNSPLHF.

This rearrangement joins TRBV7-3 to TRBJ2-7. CDR3 length equals 13 residues. Germline lookup yields CDR1 SGHTA and CDR2 FQGTGA. CDR3 protein: CASSVAGAYEQYF.

The rearrangement joins TRBV7-9 to TRBJ2-1; TCRdb gives TRBD2 as the D gene, but with no DNA this cannot be confirmed. Per germline, CDR1 SEHNR and CDR2 FQNEAQ (reference sequence). CDR3 length: 17 amino acids. The chain's CDR3 is CASSFPGSGTVGNEQFF.

This chain connects TRBV19 to TRBJ2-3; TCRdb calls TRBD1, which cannot be checked without DNA. Germline CDR1 reads LNHDA; CDR2 reads SQIVND (reference sequence). The CDR3 contains 16 residues. CDR3 amino acids: CASSPAQGVPTDTQYF.

The rearrangement links TRBV29-1 to TRBJ1-2; the D call of TRBD1 rests on TCRdb alone, since no DNA is present to check it. Germline loops: CDR1 SQVTM, CDR2 ANQGSEA. The CDR3 length is 12 residues. The CDR3 region is CSVVTGTYGYTF.

This chain connects TRBV7-9 to TRBJ1-1; TCRdb proposes TRBD1, but this gene call is untestable without DNA. The CDR3 covers 14 residues. Germline CDR1 reads SEHNR; CDR2 reads FQNEAQ (reference sequence). CDR3 sequence reads: CASSPQGMNTEAFF.

This chain connects TRBV12-3 or TRBV12-4 to TRBJ2-2. CDR3 length: 15 residues. The CDR3 spells CASSLFAFGTGELFF.

The rearrangement uses TRBV7-8 and TRBJ2-1; absent DNA, TCRdb's TRBD2 call cannot be checked. The CDR3 runs 17 residues. From germline, CDR1 is SGHVS and CDR2 FQNEAQ. CDR3 residues: CASSPGTSGLYLDEQFF. The full variable domain, completed using reference TRBV7-8 and TRBJ2-1, is GAGVSQSPRYKVAKRGQDVALRCDPISGHVSLFWYQQALGQGPEFLTYFQNEAQLDKSGLPSDRFFAERPEGSVSTLKIQRTQQEDSAVYLCASSPGTSGLYLDEQFFGPGTRLTVL.

The chain is built from TRBV12-5 and TRBJ2-1; TCRdb's D call of TRBD2 is untestable without DNA. Germline loops: CDR1 LGHNT, CDR2 FRNRAP. The CDR3 runs 16 residues. CDR3 loop: CASGLMTSGLNNEQFF.

J is TRBJ2-2 and V is TRBV20-1. The germline gives CDR1 DFQATT, CDR2 SNEGSKA (reference sequence). CDR3 length equals 15 residues. The CDR3 sequence is CSARVSGADTGELFF.

The rearrangement links TRBV20-1 to TRBJ2-1; TCRdb's assignment of TRBD2 cannot be checked, as there is no DNA. Germline lookup yields CDR1 DFQATT and CDR2 SNEGSKA (reference sequence). This CDR3 comprises 13 residues. The CDR3: CSAGSGRASEQFF.

The CDR3 reads CASSPPGLYYEQYF. The V call is TRBV18, the J call TRBJ2-7. Germline CDR1 is KGHSH and CDR2 is LQKENI. The CDR3 loop spans 14 amino acids.

The chain links TRBV6-2 or TRBV6-3 to TRBJ2-7; the TCRdb call, TRBD1, lacks DNA for checking. Germline V gene sequence: CDR1 MNHEY, CDR2 SVGEGT. The CDR3 has 14 residues. CDR3 sequence: CASSYVQGYSEQYF.

This chain joins TRBV10-3 and TRBJ2-1. From germline, CDR1 is ENHRY and CDR2 SYGVKD. The CDR3 is made up of 14 amino acids. CDR3 loop: CAISESGEYDEQFF.

The V gene is TRBV5-1, the J gene TRBJ2-1; TCRdb outputs TRBD2, but without DNA this stays unchecked. This CDR3 comprises 14 residues. CDR1 is SGHRS, CDR2 YFSETQ, per germline. CDR3 in amino acids: CASSWGLDSNEQFF.

The chain recombines TRBV12-3 or TRBV12-4 with TRBJ2-1; TCRdb indicates TRBD1, and absent DNA this call remains unverified. The CDR3 contains 16 residues. CDR3 loop: CASSLFLEGAWNEQFF.

The CDR3 sequence: CASSQTLQGYEQYF. V gene TRBV28 combines with J gene TRBJ2-7; TCRdb's assignment of TRBD1 cannot be checked, as there is no DNA. The CDR3 covers 14 residues. Germline V gives CDR1 MDHEN, CDR2 SYDVKM.